This T cell receptor beta chain was sequenced during a study of shared clonotypes between healthy human individuals. Study-level points and caveats: Tissue TCR repertoires likely differ from these blood-only repertoires. Estimated clonotype richness was generally higher in naive than memory subsets. In a handful of donors, about 5% of naive CD4 clonotypes appeared in common.

Assay: immunoSEQ multiplex PCR; the TCRdb copy retains only in-frame clones and omits some. Among roughly 700,000 clones, roughly 70% were seen once, and the ten largest hold approximately 1.8%. The study drew its donors from healthy HIV-negative adults without recent acute infections or vaccinations. A remark on this clone: The antigen is undetermined.

This CDR3 comprises 13 residues. With 0 bases clipped from V and 12 bases from J, the junction kept 5 bases outside the gene matches. CDR1 is LNHNV and CDR2 is YYDKDF in the germline V gene (reference sequence). Sample: memory CD4+ T cells sorted from blood. Subset defined: CD45RA-negative fraction. This chain links TRBV15 with TRBJ2-1; 7 bases map to TRBD1. The receptor was derived from a woman under 40 in good health. The CDR3 DNA follows: TGTGCCACCAGCAGAGATAAAGGGACAGCGCAGTTCTTC. It specifies CATSRDKGTAQFF. Full variable domain (rest looked up from reference TRBV15 and TRBJ2-1): DAMVIQNPRYQVTQFGKPVTLSCSQTLNHNVMYWYQQKSSQAPKLLFHYYDKDFNNEADTPDNFQSRRPNTSFCFLDIRSPGLGDTAMYLCATSRDKGTAQFFGPGTRLTVL.